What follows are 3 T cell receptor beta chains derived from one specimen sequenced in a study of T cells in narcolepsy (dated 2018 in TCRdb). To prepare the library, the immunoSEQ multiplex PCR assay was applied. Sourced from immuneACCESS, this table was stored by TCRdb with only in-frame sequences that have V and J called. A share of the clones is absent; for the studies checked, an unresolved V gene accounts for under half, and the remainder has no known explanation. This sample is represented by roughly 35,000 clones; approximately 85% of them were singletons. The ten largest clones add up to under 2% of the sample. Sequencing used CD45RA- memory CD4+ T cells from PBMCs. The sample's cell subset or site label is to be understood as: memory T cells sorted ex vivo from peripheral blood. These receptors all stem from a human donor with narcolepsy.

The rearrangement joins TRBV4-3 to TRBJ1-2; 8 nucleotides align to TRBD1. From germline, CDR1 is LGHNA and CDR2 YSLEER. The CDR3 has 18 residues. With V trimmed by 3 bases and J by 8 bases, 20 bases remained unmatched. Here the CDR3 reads CASSHLAPGQGALGGYTF. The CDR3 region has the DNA TGCGCCAGCAGCCATCTAGCCCCTGGACAGGGCGCTTTAGGGGGCTACACCTTC.

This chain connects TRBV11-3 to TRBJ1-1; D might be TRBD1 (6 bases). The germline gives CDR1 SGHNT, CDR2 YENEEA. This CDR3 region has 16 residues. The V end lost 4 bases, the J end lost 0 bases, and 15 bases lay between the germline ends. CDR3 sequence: CASSSKYRVMNTEAFF. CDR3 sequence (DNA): TGTGCCAGCAGCTCCAAGTACAGGGTCATGAACACTGAAGCTTTCTTT.

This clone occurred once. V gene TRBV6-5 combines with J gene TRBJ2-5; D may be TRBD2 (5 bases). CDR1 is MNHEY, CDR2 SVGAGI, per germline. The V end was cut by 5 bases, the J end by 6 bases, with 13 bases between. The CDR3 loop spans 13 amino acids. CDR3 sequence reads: CASSEGRAQTQYF. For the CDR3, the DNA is TGTGCCAGCAGTGAAGGGCGGGCACAGACCCAGTACTTC.